This record concerns one T cell receptor (beta chain) sequence. This sample stems from a study of T-cell memory formation after mild COVID-19. TCRdb reprocessed the 5' RACE reads with MiXCR, giving one entry per CDR3 protein. The sample contains 260,000 or so distinct CDR3 sequences, roughly 17% of which appear only once. Losses at the gene ends were 4 bases for V and 7 bases for J; bases not matched to a gene: 8. In germline, CDR1 is DFQATT, CDR2 SNEGSKA (reference sequence). CDR3 length equals 13 residues. This sequence originates from a man between 18 and 35 years old who had mild COVID-19 (a few samples of this study predate the infection). Cell type and time point are not known. The chain combines TRBV20-1 with TRBJ2-7; 9 bases are a match to TRBD1. Sequencing was done on a sample of PBMCs or a T cell subset sorted from them (not recorded which). CDR3 loop: CSATGTGYPEQYF. Here the CDR3 DNA reads TGCAGTGCTACCGGGACAGGGTATCCGGAGCAGTACTTC.